This TCR beta chain was identified during a study of control samples from healthy donors and cancer patients. Assay: immunoSEQ multiplex PCR; the TCRdb copy retains only in-frame clones and omits some. The profile shows tens of thousands of clones, around 82% of them singletons. The sample taken for sequencing was blood. The receptor was isolated from an older woman in good health.

For the CDR3, the DNA is TGCGCCAGCAGCCAAGATATTAGTGCGGGGGGGCGGGAAGATACGCAGTATTTT. Translation gives CASSQDISAGGREDTQYF. The gene calls are TRBV4-3 and TRBJ2-3; TRBD2 agrees at 9 bases. CDR1 and CDR2 (germline): LGHNA, YSLEER. The CDR3 runs 18 residues. Unmatched junction bases numbered 12, after V lost 0 bases and J lost 5 bases.